Here is one T cell receptor (beta chain) with its context. This CDR3 spans 13 amino acids. CDR1 and CDR2 from the germline V gene are KGHSH and LQKENI. Trimming stripped 1 base from V and 6 bases from J, with 9 bases between. The entry originates in a study of T cell responses to AZD1222 COVID-19 vaccine. Profiling relied on immunoSEQ multiplex PCR, and the TCRdb table lists in-frame clones only, not all of them. The sample includes about 170,000 clones, 80% to 90% of them seen just once. This receptor was identified in an adult who received the MenACWY meningococcal vaccine as a control. This rearrangement joins TRBV18 to TRBJ1-2, with D perhaps matching TRBD1 (5 bases). Sequenced material: peripheral blood, taken 28 days after the second dose of the MenACWY control vaccine. The CDR3 region is CASSPQTRDGYTF. The CDR3, as DNA: TGTGCCAGCTCACCACAAACCAGGGATGGCTACACCTTC.